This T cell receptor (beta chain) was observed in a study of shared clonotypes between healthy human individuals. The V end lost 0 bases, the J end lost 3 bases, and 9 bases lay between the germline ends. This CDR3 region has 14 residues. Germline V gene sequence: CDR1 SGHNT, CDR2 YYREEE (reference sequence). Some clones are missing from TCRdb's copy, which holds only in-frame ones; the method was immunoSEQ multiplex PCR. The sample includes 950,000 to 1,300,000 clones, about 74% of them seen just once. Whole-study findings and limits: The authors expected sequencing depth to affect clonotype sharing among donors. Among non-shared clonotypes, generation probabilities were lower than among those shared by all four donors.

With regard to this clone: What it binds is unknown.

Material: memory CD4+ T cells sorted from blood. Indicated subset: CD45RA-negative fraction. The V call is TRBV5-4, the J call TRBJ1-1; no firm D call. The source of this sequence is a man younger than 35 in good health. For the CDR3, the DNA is TGTGCCAGCAGCTTGGCCGGGAGTGACACTGAAGCTTTCTTT. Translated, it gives CASSLAGSDTEAFF.